This TCR beta chain appears in the sequencing data of a study of blood T cell repertoires in COVID-19. Turning to the study itself: Samples of COVID-19 (acute and convalescent) were obtained from the United States, Italy and Spain. The analysed material was cDNA or gDNA that came from T cells, B-cell-depleted T cells, or PBMCs.

CDR3 length: 13 amino acids. Germline CDR1 reads GTSNPN; CDR2 reads SVGIG (reference sequence). V was clipped by 3 bases and J by 3 bases, with 9 bases between them. In the original workflow: Reference gene primer amplification gave estimated nucleated cell counts. Repertoires were generated with immunoSEQ multiplex PCR, while TCRdb's copy carries only in-frame clones and drops some. Clonal size and the V and J genes are those of that table, whereas D and trimming came from the DNA. The table records some 220,000 clones, under 85% of them present only once. The TCR comes from a human donor in a cohort sampled during active COVID-19. Specimen: peripheral blood. The chain employs TRBV30 and TRBJ1-5; D remains unclear. The CDR3 sequence: CAWRGSYNQPQHF. As DNA, the CDR3 is TGTGCCTGGAGGGGTAGCTACAATCAGCCCCAGCATTTT.